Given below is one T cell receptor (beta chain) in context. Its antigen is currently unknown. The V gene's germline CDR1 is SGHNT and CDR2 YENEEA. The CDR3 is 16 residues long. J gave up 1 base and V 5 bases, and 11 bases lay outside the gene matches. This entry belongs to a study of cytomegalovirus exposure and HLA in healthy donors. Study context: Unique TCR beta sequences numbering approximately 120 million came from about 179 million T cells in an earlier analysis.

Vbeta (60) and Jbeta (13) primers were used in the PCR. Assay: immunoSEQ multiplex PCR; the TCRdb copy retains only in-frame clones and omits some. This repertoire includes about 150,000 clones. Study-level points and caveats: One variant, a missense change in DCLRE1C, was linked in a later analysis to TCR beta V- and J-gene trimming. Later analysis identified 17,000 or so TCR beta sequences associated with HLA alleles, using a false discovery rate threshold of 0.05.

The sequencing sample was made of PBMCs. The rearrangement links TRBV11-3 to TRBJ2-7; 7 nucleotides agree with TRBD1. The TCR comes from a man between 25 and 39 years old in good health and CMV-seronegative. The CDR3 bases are TGTGCCAGCAGCCCATGGGACAGCGACTCTTCCTACGAGCAGTACTTC. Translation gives CASSPWDSDSSYEQYF. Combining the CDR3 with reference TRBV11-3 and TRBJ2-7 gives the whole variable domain EAGVVQSPRYKIIEKKQPVAFWCNPISGHNTLYWYLQNLGQGPELLIRYENEEAVDDSQLPKDRFSAERLKGVDSTLKIQPAELGDSAVYLCASSPWDSDSSYEQYFGPGTRLTVT.